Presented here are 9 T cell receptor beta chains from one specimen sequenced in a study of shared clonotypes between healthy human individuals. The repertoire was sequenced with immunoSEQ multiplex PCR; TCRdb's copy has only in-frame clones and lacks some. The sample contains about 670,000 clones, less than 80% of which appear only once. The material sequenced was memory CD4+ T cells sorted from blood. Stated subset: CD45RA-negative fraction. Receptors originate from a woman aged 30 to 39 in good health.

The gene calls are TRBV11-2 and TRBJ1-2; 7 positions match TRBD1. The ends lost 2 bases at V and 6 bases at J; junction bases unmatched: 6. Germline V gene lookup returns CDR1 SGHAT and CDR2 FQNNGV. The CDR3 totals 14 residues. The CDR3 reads CASSLIGGRDGYTF. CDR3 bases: TGTGCCAGCAGCTTAATAGGGGGCAGAGATGGCTACACCTTC.

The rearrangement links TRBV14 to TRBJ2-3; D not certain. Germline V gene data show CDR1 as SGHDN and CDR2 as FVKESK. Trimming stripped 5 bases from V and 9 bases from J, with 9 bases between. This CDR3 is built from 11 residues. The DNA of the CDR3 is TGTGCCAGCAGCACGATCGGGACGCAGTATTTT. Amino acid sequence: CASSTIGTQYF. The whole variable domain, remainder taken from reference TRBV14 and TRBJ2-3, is EAGVTQFPSHSVIEKGQTVTLRCDPISGHDNLYWYRRVMGKEIKFLLHFVKESKQDESGMPNNRFLAERTGGTYSTLKVQPAELEDSGVYFCASSTIGTQYFGPGTRLTVL.

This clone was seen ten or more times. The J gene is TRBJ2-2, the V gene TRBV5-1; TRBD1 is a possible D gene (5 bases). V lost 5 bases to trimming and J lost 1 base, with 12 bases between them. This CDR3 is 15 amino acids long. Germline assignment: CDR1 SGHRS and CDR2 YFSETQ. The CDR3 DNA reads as TGCGCCAGCAGATCGACAGAGCTGAACACCGGGGAGCTGTTTTTT. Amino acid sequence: CASRSTELNTGELFF. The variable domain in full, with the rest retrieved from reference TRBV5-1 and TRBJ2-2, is KAGVTQTPRYLIKTRGQQVTLSCSPISGHRSVSWYQQTPGQGLQFLFEYFSETQRNKGNFPGRFSGRQFSNSRSEMNVSTLELGDSALYLCASRSTELNTGELFFGEGSRLTVL.

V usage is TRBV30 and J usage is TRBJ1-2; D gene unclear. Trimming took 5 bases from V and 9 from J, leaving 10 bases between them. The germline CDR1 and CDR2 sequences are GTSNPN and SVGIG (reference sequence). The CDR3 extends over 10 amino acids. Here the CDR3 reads CAWGRRSYTF. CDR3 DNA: TGTGCCTGGGGAAGGAGGAGCTACACCTTC.

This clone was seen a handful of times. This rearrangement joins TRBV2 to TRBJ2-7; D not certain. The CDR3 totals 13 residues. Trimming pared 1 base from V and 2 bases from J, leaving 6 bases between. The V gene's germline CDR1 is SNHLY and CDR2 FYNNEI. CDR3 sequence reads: CASSEGRTYEQYF. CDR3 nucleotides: TGTGCCAGCAGTGAAGGGCGGACCTACGAGCAGTACTTC.

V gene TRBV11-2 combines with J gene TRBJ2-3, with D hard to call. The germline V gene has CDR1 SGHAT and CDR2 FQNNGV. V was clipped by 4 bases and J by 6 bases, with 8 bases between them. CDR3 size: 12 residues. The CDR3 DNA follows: TGTGCCAGCAGCTACGGCATGGATACGCAGTATTTT. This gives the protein CASSYGMDTQYF.

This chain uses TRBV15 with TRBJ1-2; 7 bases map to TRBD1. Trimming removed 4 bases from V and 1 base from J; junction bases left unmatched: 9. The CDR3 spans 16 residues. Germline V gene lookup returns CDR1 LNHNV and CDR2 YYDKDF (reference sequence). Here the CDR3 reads CATSISRQGGNYGYTF. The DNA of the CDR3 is TGTGCCACCAGCATTAGTCGACAGGGAGGTAACTATGGCTACACCTTC.

The CDR3 is CASSTGTQPSSYEQYF. The DNA of the CDR3 is TGCGCCAGCAGCACCGGGACCCAACCGAGCTCCTACGAGCAGTACTTC. V is TRBV5-1 and J is TRBJ2-7; D could derive from TRBD1 or TRBD2 (5 bases each). V dropped 4 bases and J dropped 0 bases, with 17 bases sitting between them. CDR1 is SGHRS, CDR2 YFSETQ, per germline. This CDR3 spans 16 amino acids.

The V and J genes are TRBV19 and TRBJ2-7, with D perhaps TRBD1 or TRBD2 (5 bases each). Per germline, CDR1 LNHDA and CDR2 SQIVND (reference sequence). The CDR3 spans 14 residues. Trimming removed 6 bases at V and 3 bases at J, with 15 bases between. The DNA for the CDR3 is TGTGCCAGTAGATCCGGGGCAGACCACTACGAGCAGTACTTC. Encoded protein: CASRSGADHYEQYF.